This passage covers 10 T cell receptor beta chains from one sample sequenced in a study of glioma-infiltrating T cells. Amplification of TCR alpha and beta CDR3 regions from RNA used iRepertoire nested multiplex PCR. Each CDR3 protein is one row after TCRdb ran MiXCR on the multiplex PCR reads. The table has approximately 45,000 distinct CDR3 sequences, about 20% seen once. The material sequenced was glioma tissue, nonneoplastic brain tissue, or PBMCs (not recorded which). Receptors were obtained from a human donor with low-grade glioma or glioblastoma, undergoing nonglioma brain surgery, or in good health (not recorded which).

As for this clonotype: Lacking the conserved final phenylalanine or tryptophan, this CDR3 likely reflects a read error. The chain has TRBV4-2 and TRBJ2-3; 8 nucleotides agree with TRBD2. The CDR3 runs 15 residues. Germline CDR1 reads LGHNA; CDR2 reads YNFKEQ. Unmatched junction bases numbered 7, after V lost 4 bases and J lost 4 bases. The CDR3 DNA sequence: TGTGCCAGCAGCCCCGGGGGGGCCACGGCAGATACGCAGTATCTT. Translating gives CASSPGGATADTQYL.

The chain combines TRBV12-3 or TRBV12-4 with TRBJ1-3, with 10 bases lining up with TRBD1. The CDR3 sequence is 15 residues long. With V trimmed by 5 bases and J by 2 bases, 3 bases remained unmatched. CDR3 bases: TGTGCCAGCAGTCGACAGGGGGCACCTGGAAACACCATATATTTT. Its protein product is CASSRQGAPGNTIYF.

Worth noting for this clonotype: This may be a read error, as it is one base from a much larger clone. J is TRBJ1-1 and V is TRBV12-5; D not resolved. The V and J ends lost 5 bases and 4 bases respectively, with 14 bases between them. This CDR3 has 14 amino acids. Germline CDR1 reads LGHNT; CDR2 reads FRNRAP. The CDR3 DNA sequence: TGTGCTAGTGGTCCTAAGGCTTTGGCCACTGAAGCTTTCTTT. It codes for CASGPKALATEAFF.

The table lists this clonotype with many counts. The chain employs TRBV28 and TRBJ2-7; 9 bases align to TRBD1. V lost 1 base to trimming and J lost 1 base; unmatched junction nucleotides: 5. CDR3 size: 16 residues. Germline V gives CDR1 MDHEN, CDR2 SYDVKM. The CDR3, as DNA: TGTGCCAGCAGTTTATCCGGGACAGGGCTTTCCTACGAGCAGTACTTC. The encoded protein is CASSLSGTGLSYEQYF.

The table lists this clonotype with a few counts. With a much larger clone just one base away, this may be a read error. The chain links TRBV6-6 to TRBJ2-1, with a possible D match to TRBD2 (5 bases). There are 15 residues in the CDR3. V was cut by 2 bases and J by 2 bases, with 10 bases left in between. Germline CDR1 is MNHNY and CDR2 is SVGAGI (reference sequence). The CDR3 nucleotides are TGTGCCAGCAGTTACGAATGGACTCCCTACAATGAGCAGTTCTTC. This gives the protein CASSYEWTPYNEQFF.

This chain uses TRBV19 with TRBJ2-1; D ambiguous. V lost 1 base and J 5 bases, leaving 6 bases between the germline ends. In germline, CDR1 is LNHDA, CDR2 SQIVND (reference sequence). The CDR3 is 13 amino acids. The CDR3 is CASSIVGNNEQFF. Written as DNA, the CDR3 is TGTGCCAGTAGTATAGTCGGAAACAATGAGCAGTTCTTC.

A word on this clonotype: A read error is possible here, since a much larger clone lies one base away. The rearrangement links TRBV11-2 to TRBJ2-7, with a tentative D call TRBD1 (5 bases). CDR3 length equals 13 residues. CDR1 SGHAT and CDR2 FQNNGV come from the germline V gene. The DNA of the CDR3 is TGTGCCGGCAGCTTCGACAGACCCTACGAGCAGTACGTC. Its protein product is CAGSFDRPYEQYV.

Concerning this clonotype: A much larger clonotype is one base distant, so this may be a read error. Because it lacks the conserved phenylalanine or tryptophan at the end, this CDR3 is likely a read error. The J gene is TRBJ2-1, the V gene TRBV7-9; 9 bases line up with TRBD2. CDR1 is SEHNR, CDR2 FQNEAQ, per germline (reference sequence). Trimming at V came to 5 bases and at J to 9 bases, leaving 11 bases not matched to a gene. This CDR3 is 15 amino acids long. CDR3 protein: CASSLQLAGFVEQFL. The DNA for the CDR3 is TGTGCCAGCAGCCTCCAGCTAGCGGGGTTCGTTGAGCAGTTCCTC.

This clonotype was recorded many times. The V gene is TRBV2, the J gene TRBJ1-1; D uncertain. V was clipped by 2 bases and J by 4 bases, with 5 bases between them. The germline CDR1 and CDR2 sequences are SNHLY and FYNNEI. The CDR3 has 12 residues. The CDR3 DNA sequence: TGTGCCAGCAGTGAACAGATCACTGAAGCTTTCTTT. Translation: CASSEQITEAFF.

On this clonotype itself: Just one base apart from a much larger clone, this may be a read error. The CDR3 DNA sequence: TGTGCCAGCGGCTCTCACAGGGACTACGAGCAGTACGTC. Amino acids: CASGSHRDYEQYV. The gene calls are TRBV7-2 and TRBJ2-7, with D maybe TRBD1 (6 bases). CDR1 is SGHTA, CDR2 FQGNSA, per germline. Trimming cost V 8 bases and J 3 bases, with 14 bases left between them. CDR3 size: 13 residues.